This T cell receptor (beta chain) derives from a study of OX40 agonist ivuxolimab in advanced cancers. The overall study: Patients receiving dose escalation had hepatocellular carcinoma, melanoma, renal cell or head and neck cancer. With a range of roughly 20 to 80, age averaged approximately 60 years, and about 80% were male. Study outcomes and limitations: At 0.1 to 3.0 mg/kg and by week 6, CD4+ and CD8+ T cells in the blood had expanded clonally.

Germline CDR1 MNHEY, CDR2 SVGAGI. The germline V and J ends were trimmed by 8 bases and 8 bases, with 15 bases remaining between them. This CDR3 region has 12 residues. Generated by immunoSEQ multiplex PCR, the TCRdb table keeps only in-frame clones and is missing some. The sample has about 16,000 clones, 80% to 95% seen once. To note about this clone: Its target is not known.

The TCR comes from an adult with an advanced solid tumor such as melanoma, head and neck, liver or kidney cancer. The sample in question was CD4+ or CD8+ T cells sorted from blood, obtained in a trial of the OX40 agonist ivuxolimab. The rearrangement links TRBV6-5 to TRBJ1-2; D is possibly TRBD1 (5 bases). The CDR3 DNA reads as TGTGCCAGCGGGACCGCGACCTTGGGCTACACCTTC. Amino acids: CASGTATLGYTF.